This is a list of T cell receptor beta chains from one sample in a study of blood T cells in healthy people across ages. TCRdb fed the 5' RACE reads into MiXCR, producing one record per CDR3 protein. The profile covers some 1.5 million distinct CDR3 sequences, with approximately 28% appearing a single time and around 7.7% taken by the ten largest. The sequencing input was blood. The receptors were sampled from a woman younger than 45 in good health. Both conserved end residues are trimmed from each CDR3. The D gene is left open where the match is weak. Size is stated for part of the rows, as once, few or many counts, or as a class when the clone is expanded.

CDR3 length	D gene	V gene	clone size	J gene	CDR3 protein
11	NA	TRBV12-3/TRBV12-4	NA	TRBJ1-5	ASRPGQGQPQH
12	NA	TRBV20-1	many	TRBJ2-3	SAPFEASTDTQY
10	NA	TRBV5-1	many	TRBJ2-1	ASSFRVNEQF
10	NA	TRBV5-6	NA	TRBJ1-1	ASSNRVTEAF
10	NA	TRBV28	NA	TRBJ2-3	ASSTGTDAQY
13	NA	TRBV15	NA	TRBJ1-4	ATGLSGTQNEKLF
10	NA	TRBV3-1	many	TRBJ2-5	ASSQRGETQY
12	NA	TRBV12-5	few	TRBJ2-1	ASGKGGDYNEQF
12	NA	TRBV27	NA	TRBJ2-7	ASSRGARAYEQY
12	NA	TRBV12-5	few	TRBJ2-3	ASGLSGSTDTQY
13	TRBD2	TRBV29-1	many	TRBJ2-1	SVILAGASYNEQF
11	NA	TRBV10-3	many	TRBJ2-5	AISPGARETQY
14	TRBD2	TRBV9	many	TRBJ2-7	ASSPTSGSGIYEQY
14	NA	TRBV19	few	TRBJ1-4	ASSKLGTATNEKLF
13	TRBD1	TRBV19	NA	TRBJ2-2	ASSTDRGAGGELF
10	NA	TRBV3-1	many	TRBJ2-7	ASSQGRNEQY
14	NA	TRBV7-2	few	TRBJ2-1	ASSKTTGLSYNEQF
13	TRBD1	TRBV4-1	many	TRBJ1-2	ASSLYADRGYGYT
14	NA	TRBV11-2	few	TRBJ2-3	ASSNSRTPLTDTQY
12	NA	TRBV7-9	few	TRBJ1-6	ASSLDSSHSPLH
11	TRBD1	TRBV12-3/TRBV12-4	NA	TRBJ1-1	ASSHGQGNEAF
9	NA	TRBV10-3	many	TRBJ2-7	AISEGYEQY
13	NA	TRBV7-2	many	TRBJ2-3	ASSLGGPSTNTQY
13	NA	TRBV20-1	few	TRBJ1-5	SARDQEGRGKPQH
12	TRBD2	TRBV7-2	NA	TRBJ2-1	ASSSTSPSNEQF
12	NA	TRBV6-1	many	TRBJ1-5	ASSAGNSNQPQH
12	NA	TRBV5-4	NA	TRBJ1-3	ASSPGSRGNTIY
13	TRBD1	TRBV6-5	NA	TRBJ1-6	ASSMDRGENSPLH
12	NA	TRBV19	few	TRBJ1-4	ASSINLVEEKLF
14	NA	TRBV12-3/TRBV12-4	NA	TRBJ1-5	ASSAQGLPSNQPQH
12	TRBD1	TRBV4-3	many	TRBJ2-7	ASSQDRGSYEQY
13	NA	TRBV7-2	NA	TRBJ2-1	ASSKQAGSGNEQF
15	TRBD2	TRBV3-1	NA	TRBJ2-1	ASSLWTSGAKYNEQF
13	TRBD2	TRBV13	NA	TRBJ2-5	ASSRGTSRRETQY
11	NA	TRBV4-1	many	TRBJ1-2	ASSQGGIYGYT
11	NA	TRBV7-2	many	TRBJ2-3	ASSSQGGDTQY
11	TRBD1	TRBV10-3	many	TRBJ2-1	AIQTQGAGEQF
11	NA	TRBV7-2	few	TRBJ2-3	ASSSPGADTQY
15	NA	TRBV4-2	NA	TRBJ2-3	AGSPTLRRGSTDTQY
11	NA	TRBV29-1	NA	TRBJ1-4	SVDSLGAEKLF
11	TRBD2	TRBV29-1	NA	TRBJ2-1	SAARGWGGEQF
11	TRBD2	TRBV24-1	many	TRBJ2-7	ATSDSLRGEQY
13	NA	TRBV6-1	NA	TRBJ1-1	ASSAGQRQNTEAF
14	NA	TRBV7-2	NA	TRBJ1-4	ASSPGLRVSSGKLF
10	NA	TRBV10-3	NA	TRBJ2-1	TISQGRNEQF
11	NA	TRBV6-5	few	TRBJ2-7	ASTRTIKDEQY
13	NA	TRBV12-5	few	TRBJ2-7	ASGLVQGSIYEQY
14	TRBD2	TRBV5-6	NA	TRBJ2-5	ASSPTKAGLKETQY
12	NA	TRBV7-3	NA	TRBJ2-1	ASSLSGIANEQF
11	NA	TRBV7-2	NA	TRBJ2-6	ASSLDMANVLT
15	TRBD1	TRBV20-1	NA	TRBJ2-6	SARDEDRVSGANVLT
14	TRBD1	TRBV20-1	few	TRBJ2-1	SARDRDRGSYNEQF
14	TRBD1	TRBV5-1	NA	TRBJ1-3	ASSYDRASSGNTIY
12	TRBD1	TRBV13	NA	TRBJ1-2	ASSSPDRGGGYT
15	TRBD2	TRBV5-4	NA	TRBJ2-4	ASSLGLAGGAENIQY
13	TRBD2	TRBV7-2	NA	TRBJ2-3	ASSLTGLGRDTQY
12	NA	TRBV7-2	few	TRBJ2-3	ASRAGFSTDTQY